A single sample is the source of the 8 T cell receptor beta chains below, sequenced in a study of blood T cell repertoires in COVID-19. TCRdb keeps only in-frame clones here, not all; method: immunoSEQ multiplex PCR. The sample records tens of thousands of clones, 86% being singletons. The specimen sequenced was peripheral blood. The receptors shown here come from a man aged 60 to 69 with acute or convalescent COVID-19.

The V call is TRBV12-5, the J call TRBJ1-1; 7 nucleotides line up with TRBD1. The germline gives CDR1 LGHNT, CDR2 FRNRAP. The CDR3 has 15 residues. Trimming took 4 bases from V and 5 from J; bases not matched to a gene: 10. The CDR3 region is CASGSTMTGITEAFF. CDR3 DNA sequence: TGTGCTAGTGGTTCGACTATGACAGGGATTACTGAAGCTTTCTTT.

This clone has just a few counts. This chain links TRBV5-4 with TRBJ2-2; 16 bases line up with TRBD2. CDR1 is SGHNT and CDR2 is YYREEE in the germline V gene (reference sequence). CDR3 length: 17 amino acids. Trimming at V came to 4 bases and at J to 4 bases, leaving 4 bases not matched to a gene. As DNA, the CDR3 is TGTGCCAGCAGCCAGGGACTAGCGGGAGGGGGCACCGGGGAGCTGTTTTTT. Protein: CASSQGLAGGGTGELFF.

This chain connects TRBV5-8 to TRBJ1-2; tentatively, D is TRBD1 (6 bases). CDR1 is SGHTS and CDR2 is YDEGEE in the germline V gene. The CDR3 is made up of 12 amino acids. Between the trimmed V and J ends, which lost 3 bases and 13 bases, there was a span of 16 bases. CDR3 in DNA: TGTGCCAGCAGCTCATACAGGGTACGGATCACCTTC. Translated: CASSSYRVRITF. Complete variable domain (other parts from reference TRBV5-8 and TRBJ1-2): EAGVTQSPTHLIKTRGQQATLRCSPISGHTSVYWYQQALGLGLQFLLWYDEGEERNRGNFPPRFSGRQFPNYSSELNVNALELEDSALYLCASSSYRVRITFGSGTRLTVV.

This clone occurred once. The J gene is TRBJ2-3, the V gene TRBV6-2 or TRBV6-3, with 13 nucleotides matching TRBD2. This CDR3 is built from 16 residues. Germline V gene data show CDR1 as MNHEY and CDR2 as SVGEGT. J gave up 3 bases and V 2 bases, and 2 bases lay outside the gene matches. CDR3 loop: CASSYPTSGRTDTQYF. The CDR3 DNA reads TGTGCCAGCAGTTACCCGACTAGCGGGAGGACAGATACGCAGTATTTT.

The chain couples TRBV3-1 (or the pseudogene TRBV3-2) to TRBJ2-1; 8 positions agree with TRBD2. The CDR3 consists of 14 residues. With V trimmed by 4 bases and J by 5 bases, 4 bases remained unmatched. Germline CDR1 is LGHDT and CDR2 is YNNKEL (reference sequence). The CDR3, as DNA: TGTGCCAGCAGCCTTAGCGGGGCTAACAATGAGCAGTTCTTC. Its protein product is CASSLSGANNEQFF.

The rearrangement uses TRBV6-6 and TRBJ1-1, with D perhaps matching TRBD1 (5 bases). The CDR3 has 15 residues. V was pared by 8 bases and J by 1 base, with 17 bases between. Looked up from germline, CDR1 is MNHNY and CDR2 is SVGAGI (reference sequence). CDR3 DNA: TGTGCCAGCTCACCTAGGCTAGGGGCGAACACTGAAGCTTTCTTT. This translates into CASSPRLGANTEAFF.

This clone appeared a single time. The genes are TRBV5-1 and TRBJ1-4, with 8 nucleotides matching TRBD1. The V gene end was trimmed by 0 bases and the J gene end by 7 bases; junction bases not matched to a gene: 8. This CDR3 has 16 residues. CDR1 and CDR2 from the germline V gene are SGHRS and YFSETQ. CDR3 protein: CASSLAGGQGVEKLFF. CDR3 nucleotides: TGCGCCAGCAGCTTGGCCGGAGGACAGGGAGTTGAAAAACTGTTTTTT.

As for this clone: One end of the junction fails to match germline, which may point to a read error. The chain is built from TRBV6-1 and TRBJ2-5; weak D call: TRBD2 (6 bases). The CDR3 sequence is 11 residues long. Germline V lookup: CDR1 MNHNS, CDR2 SASEGT. Written as DNA, the CDR3 is TGTGCCAGCAGTGAAGTATGGGACTCCAACTTC. Protein sequence: CASSEVWDSNF.